Listed below are T cell receptor beta chains from one sample, sequenced in a study of cytomegalovirus exposure and HLA in healthy donors. This table comes from immunoSEQ multiplex PCR, and its TCRdb copy is limited to in-frame clones, with some not included. The sample lists more than 150,000 clones; roughly 90% were seen once. The sample comprised PBMCs. These receptors all stem from a girl under three years old in good health and CMV-seronegative. Both conserved end residues are part of each CDR3. The D gene is left open where the match is weak. Some rows mark clone size as missing; the rest say once, few, many or name a class of expanded clone.

>-|TRBJ1-1|-|TRBV7-8
CASSSRTEGAFF
TGTGCCAGCAGCTCCAGGACAGAAGGAGCTTTCTTT
>-|TRBJ2-1|-|TRBV2
CASSTYRARDEQFF
TGTGCCAGCAGTACCTACAGGGCGCGCGATGAGCAGTTCTTC
>-|TRBJ2-7|-|TRBV2
CASSEQGGHEQYF
TGTGCCAGCAGTGAACAGGGAGGCCACGAGCAGTACTTC
>TRBD2|TRBJ2-1|-|TRBV7-3
CASSLSGLEVGEQFF
TGTGCCAGCAGCTTGTCGGGACTAGAGGTGGGTGAGCAGTTCTTC
>-|TRBJ2-2|-|TRBV7-6
CASSEGLNTGELFF
TGTGCCAGCAGCGAGGGACTCAACACCGGGGAGCTGTTTTTT
>TRBD1|TRBJ2-6|-|TRBV5-1
CASSYGTGAGANVLTF
TGCGCCAGCAGCTACGGGACAGGGGCTGGGGCCAACGTCCTGACTTTC
>-|TRBJ2-1|-|TRBV5-6
CASSSYNEQFF
TGTGCCAGCAGCTCGTACAATGAGCAGTTCTTC
>TRBD2|TRBJ2-2|-|TRBV7-3
CASSLTSGSTGELFF
TGTGCCAGCAGCTTAACTAGCGGGAGCACCGGGGAGCTGTTTTTT
>TRBD1|TRBJ2-7|-|TRBV16
CASSQDRAHEQYF
TGTGCCAGCAGCCAAGACAGGGCCCACGAGCAGTACTTC
>TRBD1|TRBJ1-6|few|TRBV11-2
CASSLSRTGVVDNSPLHF
TGTGCCAGCAGCTTATCACGGACAGGGGTGGTGGATAATTCACCCCTCCACTTT
>TRBD2|TRBJ2-7|-|TRBV7-9
CASSATSGRSYEQYF
TGTGCCAGCAGCGCGACTAGCGGGAGAAGCTACGAGCAGTACTTC
>-|TRBJ2-3|-|TRBV4-1
CASSQEQGGPGRQDTQYF
TGCGCCAGCAGCCAAGAACAGGGAGGGCCAGGCCGGCAAGATACGCAGTATTTT
>-|TRBJ2-7|-|TRBV4-1
CASSQDRGYEQYF
TGCGCCAGCAGCCAAGACAGGGGCTACGAGCAGTACTTC
>-|TRBJ1-1|-|TRBV5-1
CASSLVAGGAMNTEAFF
TGCGCCAGCAGCTTGGTTGCGGGGGGGGCGATGAACACTGAAGCTTTCTTT
>-|TRBJ2-4|-|TRBV27
CASSTSWTTAENIQYF
TGTGCCAGCAGTACCTCCTGGACAACAGCCGAAAACATTCAGTACTTC
>-|TRBJ2-1|-|TRBV11-3
CASSFLLGNEQFF
TGTGCCAGCAGCTTTTTACTAGGTAATGAGCAGTTCTTC
>TRBD2|TRBJ2-5|-|TRBV9
CASSVVAGVGETQYF
TGTGCCAGCAGCGTAGTAGCGGGAGTAGGGGAGACCCAGTACTTC
>TRBD2|TRBJ2-1|-|TRBV4-1
CASSHPRTSGYNEQFF
TGCGCCAGCAGCCATCCCCGGACTAGCGGCTACAATGAGCAGTTCTTC
>TRBD1|TRBJ1-6|-|TRBV19
CASRDRDSPLHF
TGTGCCAGTAGGGACAGGGATTCACCCCTCCACTTT
>TRBD1|TRBJ2-2|-|TRBV15
CATSGQGATGELFF
TGTGCCACCAGCGGCCAGGGGGCTACGGGGGAGCTGTTTTTT
>-|TRBJ2-7|-|TRBV5-4
CASSQMATGNEQYF
TGTGCCAGCAGCCAAATGGCCACAGGGAACGAGCAGTACTTC
>-|TRBJ1-3|-|TRBV10-3
CAISADRSFGNTIYF
TGTGCCATCAGTGCGGATAGGAGTTTCGGAAACACCATATATTTT
>-|TRBJ2-7|-|TRBV18
CASSATETYEQYF
TGTGCCAGCTCAGCTACAGAGACCTACGAGCAGTACTTC
>-|TRBJ2-1|-|TRBV9
CASSGGVSSRGSYNEQFF
TGTGCCAGCAGCGGAGGTGTTTCTAGCAGGGGATCCTACAATGAGCAGTTCTTC
>-|TRBJ2-1|-|TRBV5-1
CASSGYTRSYNEQFF
TGCGCCAGCAGCGGCTACACTAGGTCCTACAATGAGCAGTTCTTC
>-|TRBJ2-7|-|TRBV21-1
CASNLGQGSSYEQYF
TGTGCCAGCAACTTGGGACAGGGGAGCTCCTACGAGCAGTACTTC
>TRBD2|TRBJ2-3|few|TRBV29-1
CSEVAGGLMSTDTQYF
TGCAGCGAGGTAGCGGGGGGGCTGATGAGCACAGATACGCAGTATTTT
>-|TRBJ2-3|once|TRBV11-2
CASGLDPRLADPTDTQYF
TGTGCCAGCGGCTTAGATCCTAGGCTAGCTGACCCCACAGATACGCAGTATTTT
>-|TRBJ2-5|once|TRBV5-1
CASSGGTVFWTQYF
TGCGCCAGCAGCGGCGGGACGGTCTTTTGGACCCAGTACTTC
>-|TRBJ2-1|few|TRBV19
CASSIASLSYNEQFF
TGTGCCAGTAGTATAGCCTCACTCTCCTACAATGAGCAGTTCTTC
>TRBD1|TRBJ1-6|-|TRBV6-5
CASARDSLHSPLHF
TGTGCCAGCGCAAGGGACAGCCTACATTCACCCCTCCACTTT
>-|TRBJ2-7|-|TRBV7-2
CASSLVGSPREQYF
TGTGCCAGCAGCTTAGTTGGTAGCCCGCGCGAGCAGTACTTC
>-|TRBJ1-2|-|TRBV4-1
CASSQVFREDAYGYTF
TGCGCCAGCAGCCAAGTTTTTCGGGAGGATGCCTATGGCTACACCTTC
>-|TRBJ2-3|-|TRBV18
CASSPSGESDTQYF
TGTGCCAGCTCACCATCCGGGGAGTCAGATACGCAGTATTTT
>TRBD1|TRBJ2-7|-|TRBV27
CASLPEFGQGIYEQYF
TGTGCCAGCCTACCGGAATTCGGACAGGGGATTTACGAGCAGTACTTC
>-|TRBJ2-2|-|TRBV6-5
CASSQMGAGELFF
TGTGCCAGCAGCCAAATGGGAGCCGGGGAGCTGTTTTTT
>TRBD1|TRBJ1-1|-|TRBV9
CASSVQGDTEAFF
TGTGCCAGCAGCGTCCAGGGGGACACTGAAGCTTTCTTT
>TRBD1|TRBJ2-7|-|TRBV18
CASSPSGQGTNYEQYF
TGTGCCAGCTCACCTTCGGGACAGGGCACCAACTACGAGCAGTACTTC
>-|TRBJ1-2|-|TRBV6-1
CASTPRTDNYGYTF
TGTGCCAGCACCCCACGGACAGATAACTATGGCTACACCTTC
>-|TRBJ1-1|-|TRBV6-1
CASSVLTGTEAFF
TGTGCCAGCAGTGTACTTACAGGGACTGAAGCTTTCTTT
>TRBD2|TRBJ2-7|-|TRBV4-3
CASSQGGGYEQYF
TGCGCCAGCAGCCAAGGGGGGGGCTACGAGCAGTACTTC
>TRBD2|TRBJ2-3|-|TRBV14
CASAKSGRAETQYF
TGTGCCAGCGCGAAAAGCGGGAGGGCGGAAACGCAGTATTTT
>-|TRBJ2-1|-|TRBV6-5
CASSYTEFSYNEQFF
TGTGCCAGCAGTTACACAGAATTCTCCTACAATGAGCAGTTCTTC
>-|TRBJ1-1|-|TRBV29-1
CSVKPQDSRGTEAFF
TGCAGCGTTAAACCTCAGGACAGCCGCGGCACTGAAGCTTTCTTT
>TRBD2|TRBJ2-3|-|TRBV4-1
CASSPEAGGHTDTQYF
TGCGCCAGCAGCCCCGAAGCGGGGGGGCACACAGATACGCAGTATTTT
>-|TRBJ1-1|-|TRBV7-9
CSSSLELRVAEAFF
TGTTCCAGCAGCTTAGAGCTGAGGGTCGCTGAAGCTTTCTTT
>-|TRBJ2-5|-|TRBV5-4
CASSGLAQGQETQYF
TGTGCCAGCAGCGGGCTCGCCCAGGGGCAAGAGACCCAGTACTTC
>TRBD1|TRBJ1-5|-|TRBV23-1
CASSQPGTGRWYSNQPQHF
TGCGCCAGCAGTCAGCCCGGGACAGGGAGGTGGTATAGCAATCAGCCCCAGCATTTT
>TRBD1|TRBJ2-1|-|TRBV27
CASSFSGGELGNEQFF
TGTGCCAGCAGTTTCTCAGGGGGCGAACTTGGCAATGAGCAGTTCTTC
>-|TRBJ2-7|-|TRBV6-6
CASRDTYYEQYF
TGTGCCAGCCGGGACACCTACTACGAGCAGTACTTC
>-|TRBJ2-4|once|TRBV7-9
CASSLAETAGGNIQYF
TGTGCCAGCAGCTTAGCGGAGACCGCCGGTGGAAACATTCAGTACTTC
>TRBD1|TRBJ1-3|-|TRBV6-6
CASRDRDRFGNTIYF
TGTGCCAGCAGGGACAGGGACAGGTTTGGAAACACCATATATTTT
>-|TRBJ1-1|-|TRBV30
CAWWERTVRLNTEAFF
TGTGCCTGGTGGGAGAGGACAGTTCGACTGAACACTGAAGCTTTCTTT
>TRBD1|TRBJ1-1|-|TRBV5-1
CASSLEAGGLGTEAFF
TGCGCCAGCAGCTTGGAGGCAGGGGGCTTGGGCACTGAAGCTTTCTTT